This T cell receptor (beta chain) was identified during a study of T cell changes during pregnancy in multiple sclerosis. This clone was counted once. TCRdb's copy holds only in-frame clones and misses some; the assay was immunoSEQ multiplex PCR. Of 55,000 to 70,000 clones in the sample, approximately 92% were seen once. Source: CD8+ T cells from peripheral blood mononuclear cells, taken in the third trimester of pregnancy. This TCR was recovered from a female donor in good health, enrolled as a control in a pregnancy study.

DNA of the CDR3: TGTGCCATCAGTGAAGACGGGGCCTACGAGCAGTACTTC. This codes for CAISEDGAYEQYF. The chain combines TRBV10-3 with TRBJ2-7; D is possibly TRBD2 (5 bases). The V gene's germline CDR1 is ENHRY and CDR2 SYGVKD. The CDR3 loop spans 13 amino acids. The V and J ends lost 3 bases and 2 bases respectively, with 8 bases between them.